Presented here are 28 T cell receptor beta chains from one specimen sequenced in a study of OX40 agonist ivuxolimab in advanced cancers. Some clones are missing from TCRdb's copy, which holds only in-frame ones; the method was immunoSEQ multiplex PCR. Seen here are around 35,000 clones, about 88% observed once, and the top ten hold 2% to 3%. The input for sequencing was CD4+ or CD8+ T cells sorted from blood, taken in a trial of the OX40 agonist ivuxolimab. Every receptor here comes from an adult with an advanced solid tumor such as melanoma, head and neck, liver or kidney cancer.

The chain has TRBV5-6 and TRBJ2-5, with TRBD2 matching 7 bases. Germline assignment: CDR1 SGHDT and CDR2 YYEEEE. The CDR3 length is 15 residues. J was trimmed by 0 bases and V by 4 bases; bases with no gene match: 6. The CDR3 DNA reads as TGTGCCAGCAGCCAGCGGGGAGGCCACCAAGAGACCCAGTACTTC. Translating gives CASSQRGGHQETQYF. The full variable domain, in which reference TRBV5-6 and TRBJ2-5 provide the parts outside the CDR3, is DAGVTQSPTHLIKTRGQQVTLRCSPKSGHDTVSWYQQALGQGPQFIFQYYEEEERQRGNFPDRFSGHQFPNYSSELNVNALLLGDSALYLCASSQRGGHQETQYFGPGTRLLVL.

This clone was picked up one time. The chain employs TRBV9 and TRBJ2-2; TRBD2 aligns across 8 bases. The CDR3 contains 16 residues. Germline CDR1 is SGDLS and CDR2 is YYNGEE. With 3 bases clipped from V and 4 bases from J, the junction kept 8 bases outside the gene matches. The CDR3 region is CASSAQAGVTTGELFF. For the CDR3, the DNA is TGTGCCAGCAGCGCCCAAGCGGGGGTCACCACCGGGGAGCTGTTTTTT.

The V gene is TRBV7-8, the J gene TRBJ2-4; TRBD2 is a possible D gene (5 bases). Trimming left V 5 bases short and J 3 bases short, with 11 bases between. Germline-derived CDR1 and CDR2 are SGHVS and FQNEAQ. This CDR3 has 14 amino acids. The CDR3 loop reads CASSDGGGKNIQYF. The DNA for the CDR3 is TGTGCCAGCAGCGATGGAGGTGGCAAAAACATTCAGTACTTC. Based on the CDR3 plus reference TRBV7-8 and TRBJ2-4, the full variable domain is GAGVSQSPRYKVAKRGQDVALRCDPISGHVSLFWYQQALGQGPEFLTYFQNEAQLDKSGLPSDRFFAERPEGSVSTLKIQRTQQEDSAVYLCASSDGGGKNIQYFGAGTRLSVL.

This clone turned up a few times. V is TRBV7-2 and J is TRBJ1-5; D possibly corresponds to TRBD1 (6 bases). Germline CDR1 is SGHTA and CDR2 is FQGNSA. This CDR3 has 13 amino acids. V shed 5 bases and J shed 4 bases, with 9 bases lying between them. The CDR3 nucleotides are TGTGCCAGCAGCCCAGGACAGAATCAGCCCCAGCATTTT. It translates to CASSPGQNQPQHF.

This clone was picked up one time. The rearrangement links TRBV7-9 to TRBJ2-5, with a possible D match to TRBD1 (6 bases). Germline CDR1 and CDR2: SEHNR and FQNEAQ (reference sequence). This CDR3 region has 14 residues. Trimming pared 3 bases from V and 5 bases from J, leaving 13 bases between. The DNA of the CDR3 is TGTGCCAGCAGCTTTCGACAGGCGGTGGAGACCCAGTACTTC. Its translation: CASSFRQAVETQYF.

The CDR3 bases are TGTGCCAGCAGATATCAGGGGGCGTCAAACTATGGCTACACCTTC. It codes for CASRYQGASNYGYTF. The chain has TRBV6-5 and TRBJ1-2, with 8 bases identical to TRBD1. The CDR3 has 15 residues. The V segment lost 6 bases and the J segment 2 bases; nucleotides outside the gene matches: 8. The germline CDR1 and CDR2 sequences are MNHEY and SVGAGI.

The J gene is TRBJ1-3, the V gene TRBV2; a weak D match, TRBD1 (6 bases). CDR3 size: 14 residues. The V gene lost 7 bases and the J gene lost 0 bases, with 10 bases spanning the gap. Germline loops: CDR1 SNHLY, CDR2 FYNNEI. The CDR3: CASNPGASGNTIYF. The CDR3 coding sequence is TGTGCCAGCAACCCAGGGGCCTCTGGAAACACCATATATTTT.

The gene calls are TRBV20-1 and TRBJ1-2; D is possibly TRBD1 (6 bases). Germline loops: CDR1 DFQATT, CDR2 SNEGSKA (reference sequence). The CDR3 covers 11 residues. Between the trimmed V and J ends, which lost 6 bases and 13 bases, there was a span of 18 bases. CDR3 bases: TGCAGTGCCCGGACAGATATGGAAATCACCTTC. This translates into CSARTDMEITF.

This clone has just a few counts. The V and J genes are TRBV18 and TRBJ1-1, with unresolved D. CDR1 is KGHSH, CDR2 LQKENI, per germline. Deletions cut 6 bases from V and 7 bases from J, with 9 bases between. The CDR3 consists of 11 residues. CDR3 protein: CASSPGSEAFF. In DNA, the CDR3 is TGTGCCAGCTCGCCCGGCAGTGAAGCTTTCTTT.

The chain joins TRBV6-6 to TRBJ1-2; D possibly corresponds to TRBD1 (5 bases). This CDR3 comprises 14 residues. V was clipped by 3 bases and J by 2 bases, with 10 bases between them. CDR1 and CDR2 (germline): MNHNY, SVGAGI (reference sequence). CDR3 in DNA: TGTGCCAGCAGTTATATCGGGACCAACTATGGCTACACCTTC. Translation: CASSYIGTNYGYTF.

CDR3 DNA: TGCAGCGTTGAAAGTCCCCGGACAGGGGCGTACGAGCAGTACTTC. Translated, it gives CSVESPRTGAYEQYF. The chain has TRBV29-1 and TRBJ2-7; the match to TRBD1 covers 9 bases. Germline V lookup: CDR1 SQVTM, CDR2 ANQGSEA. The CDR3 consists of 15 residues. V was pared by 2 bases and J by 4 bases, with 9 bases of the junction left unmatched.

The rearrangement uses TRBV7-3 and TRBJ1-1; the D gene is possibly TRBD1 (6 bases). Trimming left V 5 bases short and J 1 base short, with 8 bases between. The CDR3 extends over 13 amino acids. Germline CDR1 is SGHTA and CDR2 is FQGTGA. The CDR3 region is CASSKGENTEAFF. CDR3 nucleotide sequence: TGTGCCAGCAGCAAGGGGGAGAACACTGAAGCTTTCTTT.

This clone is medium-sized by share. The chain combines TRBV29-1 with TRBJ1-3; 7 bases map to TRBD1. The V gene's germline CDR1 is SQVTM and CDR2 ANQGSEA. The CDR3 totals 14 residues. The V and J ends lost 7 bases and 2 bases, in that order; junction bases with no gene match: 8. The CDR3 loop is CSAGMTGPGNTIYF. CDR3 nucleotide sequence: TGCAGCGCGGGCATGACAGGGCCTGGAAACACCATATATTTT.

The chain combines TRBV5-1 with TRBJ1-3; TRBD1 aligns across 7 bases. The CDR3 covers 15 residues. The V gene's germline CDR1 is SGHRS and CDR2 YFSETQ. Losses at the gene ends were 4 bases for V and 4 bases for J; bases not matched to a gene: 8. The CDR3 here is CASSPQGTVGNTIYF. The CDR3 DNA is TGCGCCAGCAGCCCACAAGGGACAGTAGGAAACACCATATATTTT.

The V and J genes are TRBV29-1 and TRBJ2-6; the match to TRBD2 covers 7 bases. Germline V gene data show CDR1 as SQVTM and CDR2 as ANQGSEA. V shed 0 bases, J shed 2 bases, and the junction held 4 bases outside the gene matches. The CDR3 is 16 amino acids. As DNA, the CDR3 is TGCAGCGTTGAAGAGACAAGCGGGACTGGGGCCAACGTCCTGACTTTC. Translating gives CSVEETSGTGANVLTF.

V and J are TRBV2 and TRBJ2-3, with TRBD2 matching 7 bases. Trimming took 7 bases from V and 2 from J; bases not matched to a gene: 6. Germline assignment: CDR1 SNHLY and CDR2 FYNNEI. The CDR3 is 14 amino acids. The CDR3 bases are TGTGCCAGCACATCGCGGGGGATCACAGATACGCAGTATTTT. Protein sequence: CASTSRGITDTQYF.

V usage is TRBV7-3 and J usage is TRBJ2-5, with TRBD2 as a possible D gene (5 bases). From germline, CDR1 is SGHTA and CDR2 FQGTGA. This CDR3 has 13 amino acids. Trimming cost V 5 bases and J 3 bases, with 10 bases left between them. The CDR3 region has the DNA TGTGCCAGCAGCCCTAGCAACGAAGAGACCCAGTACTTC. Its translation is CASSPSNEETQYF.

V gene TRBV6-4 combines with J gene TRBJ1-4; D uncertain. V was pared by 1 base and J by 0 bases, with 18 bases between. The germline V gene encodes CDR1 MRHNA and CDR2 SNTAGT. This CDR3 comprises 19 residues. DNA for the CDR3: TGTGCCAGCAGTGACTTAGGACGGAGCTTCGGAGCAACTAATGAAAAACTGTTTTTT. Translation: CASSDLGRSFGATNEKLFF.

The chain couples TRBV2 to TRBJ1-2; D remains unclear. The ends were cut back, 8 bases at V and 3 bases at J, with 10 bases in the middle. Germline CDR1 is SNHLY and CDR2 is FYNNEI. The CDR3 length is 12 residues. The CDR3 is CASQLGDYGYTF. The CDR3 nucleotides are TGTGCCAGCCAGTTGGGCGACTATGGCTACACCTTC.

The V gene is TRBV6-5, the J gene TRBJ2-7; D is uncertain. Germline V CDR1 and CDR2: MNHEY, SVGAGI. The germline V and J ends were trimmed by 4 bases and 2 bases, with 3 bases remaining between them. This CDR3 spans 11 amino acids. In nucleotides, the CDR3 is TGTGCCAGCAGTTCGGCCTACGAGCAGTACTTC. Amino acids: CASSSAYEQYF.

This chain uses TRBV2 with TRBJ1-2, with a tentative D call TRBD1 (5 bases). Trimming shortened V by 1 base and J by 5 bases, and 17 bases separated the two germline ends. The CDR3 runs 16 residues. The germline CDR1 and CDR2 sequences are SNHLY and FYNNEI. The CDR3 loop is CASSEGAGPGRYGYTF. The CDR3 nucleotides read TGTGCCAGCAGTGAAGGCGCGGGGCCAGGGCGGTATGGCTACACCTTC.

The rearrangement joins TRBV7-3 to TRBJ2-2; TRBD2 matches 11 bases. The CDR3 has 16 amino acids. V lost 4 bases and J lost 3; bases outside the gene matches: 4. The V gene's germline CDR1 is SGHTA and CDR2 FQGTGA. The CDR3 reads CASSSLAGVDTGELFF. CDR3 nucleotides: TGTGCCAGCAGCTCACTAGCGGGGGTCGACACCGGGGAGCTGTTTTTT.

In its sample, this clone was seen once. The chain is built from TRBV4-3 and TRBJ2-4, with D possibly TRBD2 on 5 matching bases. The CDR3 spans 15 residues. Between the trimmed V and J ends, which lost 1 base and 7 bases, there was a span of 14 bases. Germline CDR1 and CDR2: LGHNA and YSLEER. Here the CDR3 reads CASSQGRKLGNIQYF. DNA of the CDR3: TGCGCCAGCAGCCAAGGGAGGAAATTGGGGAACATTCAGTACTTC.

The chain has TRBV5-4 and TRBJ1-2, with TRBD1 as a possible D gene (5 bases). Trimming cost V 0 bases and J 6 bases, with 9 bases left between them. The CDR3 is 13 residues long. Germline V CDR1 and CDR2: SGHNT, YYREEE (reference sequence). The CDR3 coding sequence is TGTGCCAGCAGCTTGGTGGGGACCGATGGCTACACCTTC. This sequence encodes CASSLVGTDGYTF.

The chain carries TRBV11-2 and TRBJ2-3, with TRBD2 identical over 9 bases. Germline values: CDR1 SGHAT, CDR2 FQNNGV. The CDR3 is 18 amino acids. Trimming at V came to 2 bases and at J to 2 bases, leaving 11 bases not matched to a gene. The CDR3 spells CASSLIASGARTTDTQYF. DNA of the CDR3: TGTGCCAGCAGCTTAATAGCTAGCGGGGCTCGAACCACAGATACGCAGTATTTT.

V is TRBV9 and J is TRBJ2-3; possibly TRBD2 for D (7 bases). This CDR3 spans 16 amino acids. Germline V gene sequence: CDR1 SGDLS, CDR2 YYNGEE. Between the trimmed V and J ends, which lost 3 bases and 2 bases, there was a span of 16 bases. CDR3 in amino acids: CASSDRGGGPTDTQYF. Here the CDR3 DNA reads TGTGCCAGCAGCGATAGGGGCGGGGGCCCCACAGATACGCAGTATTTT.

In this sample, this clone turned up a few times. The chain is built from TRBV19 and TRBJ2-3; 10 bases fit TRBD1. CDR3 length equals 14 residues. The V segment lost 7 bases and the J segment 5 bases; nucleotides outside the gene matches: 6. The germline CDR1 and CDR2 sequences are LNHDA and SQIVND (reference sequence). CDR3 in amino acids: CASKETGGRDTQYF. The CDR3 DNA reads TGTGCCAGTAAGGAGACAGGGGGCCGAGATACGCAGTATTTT.

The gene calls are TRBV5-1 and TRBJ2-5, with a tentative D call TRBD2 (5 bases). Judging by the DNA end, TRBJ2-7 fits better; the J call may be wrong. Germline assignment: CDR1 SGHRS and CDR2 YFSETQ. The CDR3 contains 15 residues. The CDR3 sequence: CASSVHPSGNYEQYF. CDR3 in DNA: TGCGCCAGCAGCGTACATCCAAGCGGAAACTACGAGCAGTACTTC.